A single sample is the source of the 3 T cell receptor beta chains below, sequenced in a study of CD8+ T cells in alopecia areata. Treatment defined: oral pan-JAK inhibitor, 5-10 mg twice daily. Extracted RNA was reverse transcribed into cDNA, the sequencing template. Produced via immunoSEQ multiplex PCR; TCRdb's table is partial and in-frame only. The table has 150,000 to 200,000 clones, around three fifths seen once. The sequences come from CD4+ T cells sorted from blood, collected at week 24, from a patient treated with tofacitinib. These receptors all stem from a human donor with alopecia areata.

This chain uses TRBV30 with TRBJ2-7; TRBD2 is a possible D gene (6 bases). The CDR3 is 13 residues long. Germline CDR1 reads GTSNPN; CDR2 reads SVGIG (reference sequence). The germline V and J ends were trimmed by 4 bases and 1 base, with 11 bases remaining between them. CDR3 residues: CAWTEGTSYEQYF. The CDR3 region has the DNA TGTGCCTGGACGGAGGGGACGTCCTACGAGCAGTACTTC.

The chain links TRBV29-1 to TRBJ2-1; 8 nucleotides match TRBD1. This CDR3 has 13 amino acids. In germline, CDR1 is SQVTM, CDR2 ANQGSEA. The V and J ends lost 1 base and 8 bases, in that order; junction bases with no gene match: 4. The CDR3: CSVEASGGYEQFF. CDR3 coding DNA: TGCAGCGTTGAAGCGTCAGGGGGCTATGAGCAGTTCTTC.

By sample share, this clone is medium-sized. V gene TRBV10-3 combines with J gene TRBJ2-5; D call uncertain. Trimming shortened V by 2 bases and J by 2 bases, and 9 bases separated the two germline ends. The CDR3 is 14 residues long. CDR1 is ENHRY and CDR2 is SYGVKD in the germline V gene. As DNA, the CDR3 is TGTGCCATCAGTGAGAAGGCCAGTCAAGAGACCCAGTACTTC. Its protein is CAISEKASQETQYF.